The 2 T cell receptor beta chains given below trace back to one sample, sequenced in a study of beta chain features in type 1 diabetes. No antigen has been assigned to these receptors. Findings and caveats of the study: A moderate, significant TCRB CDR3 shortening appeared in type 1 diabetes across four CD4+ subsets.

Sequenced material consisted of expressed TCRB transcripts (all of the isolated RNA was reverse transcribed). This table comes from immunoSEQ multiplex PCR, and its TCRdb copy is limited to in-frame clones, with some not included. Here the sample spans 500,000 to 650,000 clones, around 11% being singletons. The specimen was naive CD4+ T cells from blood. The source of these receptors is a man aged 25-45 years with type 1 diabetes.

The chain employs TRBV6-6 and TRBJ1-2, with D possibly matching TRBD1 (5 bases). The V gene's germline CDR1 is MNHNY and CDR2 SVGAGI (reference sequence). Trimming took off 4 bases at V and 8 bases at J, with 17 bases between the two ends. There are 14 residues in the CDR3. The CDR3 DNA follows: TGTGCCAGCAGTTCCTTGGGGGTGGATGGAGGCTACACCTTC. It codes for CASSSLGVDGGYTF.

The chain uses TRBV20-1 and TRBJ1-1; D remains ambiguous. Deletions cut 6 bases from V and 7 bases from J, with 12 bases between. The CDR3 totals 11 residues. Looked up from germline, CDR1 is DFQATT and CDR2 is SNEGSKA (reference sequence). The CDR3 reads CSAPGQSEAFF. The CDR3 DNA sequence: TGCAGTGCGCCGGGTCAGAGTGAAGCTTTCTTT.